These T cell receptor beta chains were read from a single sample in a study of regulatory T cells in long-lasting Graves disease. MiXCR, applied by TCRdb to the multiplex PCR reads, yields one record per CDR3 protein. The table records around 400,000 distinct CDR3 sequences, roughly 16% of them present only once. Material: peripheral blood mononuclear cells (PBMCs), obtained at new diagnosis, from a patient treated with antithyroid drugs. All receptors derive from a female donor with Graves disease. The CDR3 runs from the conserved cysteine through the conserved F or W. The order of the fields is CDR3 length, J gene, V gene, D gene, clone size, CDR3 protein, CDR3 DNA. A D gene is named only where the DNA matches it firmly. A clone size is listed for some rows: how often the clone was seen (once, few, many), or a class if it is expanded.

>15|TRBJ2-1|TRBV27|-|few
CASNWGQSSYNEQFF
TGTGCCAGCAACTGGGGGCAGAGCTCCTACAATGAGCAGTTCTTC
>14|TRBJ2-5|TRBV3-1|TRBD2|many
CASSQGLAGKTQYF
TGTGCCAGCAGCCAAGGACTAGCGGGGAAGACCCAGTACTTC
>17|TRBJ1-1|TRBV9|-|many
CASSVGGTKGVGAEAFF
TGTGCCAGCAGCGTAGGGGGAACAAAGGGTGTGGGCGCTGAAGCTTTCTTT
>14|TRBJ2-7|TRBV7-9|-|many
CASSLAKQAERPYF
TGTGCCAGCAGCTTAGCCAAACAGGCGGAGCGACCTTACTTC
>15|TRBJ1-2|TRBV27|-|many
CASSLKGGINYGYTF
TGTGCCAGCAGTTTAAAGGGGGGAATTAACTATGGCTACACCTTC
>19|TRBJ1-6|TRBV27|-|few
CASSFSRSRDVGLNSPLHF
TGTGCCAGCAGTTTTTCGCGGTCCCGGGACGTTGGACTAAATTCACCCCTCCACTTT
>13|TRBJ2-3|TRBV2|TRBD1|many
CASRTGEIDTQYF
TGTGCCAGCCGGACAGGGGAAATAGATACGCAGTATTTT
>11|TRBJ1-2|TRBV29-1|-|many
CSVEERDGYTF
TGCAGCGTTGAAGAGAGGGATGGCTACACCTTC
>16|TRBJ2-7|TRBV12-3/TRBV12-4|TRBD2|-
CASSSGLAGVPYEQYF
TGTGCCAGCAGCTCGGGACTAGCGGGGGTGCCCTACGAGCAGTACTTC
>15|TRBJ1-2|TRBV6-1|-|many
CASSEAQAAAVGYTF
TGTGCCAGCAGTGAAGCGCAGGCCGCGGCGGTTGGCTACACCTTC
>15|TRBJ2-2|TRBV6-1|-|many
CASSPSAGNTGELFF
TGTGCCAGCAGCCCTAGCGCCGGGAACACCGGGGAGCTGTTTTTT
>14|TRBJ2-5|TRBV28|-|many
CASSLWAGEETQYF
TGTGCCAGCAGTTTATGGGCAGGGGAAGAGACCCAGTACTTC
>14|TRBJ1-2|TRBV10-3|-|many
CAITGDIPNYGYTF
TGTGCCATCACGGGAGACATACCTAACTATGGCTACACCTTC
>15|TRBJ1-1|TRBV28|-|many
CASSSPGSQNTEAFF
TGTGCCAGCAGTTCCCCAGGGAGCCAGAACACTGAAGCTTTCTTT
>14|TRBJ1-2|TRBV12-3/TRBV12-4|-|few
CARCEGSGSLGYTF
TGTGCCAGGTGCGAAGGGTCCGGGTCTTTAGGCTACACCTTC
>14|TRBJ2-1|TRBV5-1|TRBD1|many
CASSGDRGENEQFF
TGCGCCAGCAGCGGGGACAGGGGCGAGAATGAGCAGTTCTTC
>16|TRBJ2-1|TRBV20-1|TRBD1|few
CSAGPGTGGYLGEQFF
TGCAGTGCTGGCCCCGGGACAGGGGGATATTTAGGTGAGCAGTTCTTC
>15|TRBJ2-5|TRBV5-1|-|many
CASSPVGFDQETQYF
TGCGCCAGCAGCCCCGTGGGTTTCGACCAAGAGACCCAGTACTTC
>13|TRBJ1-4|TRBV11-2|TRBD1|many
CASSRQGFEKLFF
TGTGCCAGCAGTCGACAGGGTTTTGAAAAACTGTTTTTT
>16|TRBJ2-3|TRBV7-2|TRBD2|few
CASSVSGSFSTDTQYF
TGTGCCAGCAGCGTTAGCGGGAGTTTCAGCACAGATACGCAGTATTTT
>16|TRBJ2-3|TRBV4-1|TRBD2|-
CASSQDLAGAPDTQYF
TGCGCCAGCAGCCAAGATTTAGCGGGGGCACCAGATACGCAGTATTTT
>17|TRBJ2-1|TRBV5-6|TRBD2|many
CASSPGTSGGDYNEQFF
TGTGCCAGCAGCCCCGGGACTAGCGGGGGAGACTACAATGAGCAGTTCTTC
>12|TRBJ1-2|TRBV28|-|many
CASSSVGGGYTF
TGTGCCAGCAGTTCCGTCGGCGGGGGCTACACCTTC
>16|TRBJ2-2|TRBV20-1|TRBD2|-
CSARDWTSGTAGELFF
TGCAGTGCTAGAGATTGGACTAGCGGGACCGCCGGGGAGCTGTTTTTT
>14|TRBJ2-7|TRBV3-1|-|many
CASTRGRESYEQYF
TGTGCCAGCACCCGGGGCAGAGAGAGCTACGAGCAGTACTTC
>13|TRBJ2-7|TRBV30|-|many
CAFSDSLTYEQYF
TGTGCCTTCTCGGACTCCCTAACCTACGAGCAGTACTTC
>13|TRBJ1-1|TRBV18|-|many
CASSPPRVSEAFF
TGTGCCAGCTCACCTCCCAGGGTTTCTGAAGCTTTCTTT
>15|TRBJ2-1|TRBV2|TRBD2|-
CASSASGTGYNEQFF
TGTGCCAGCAGCGCTAGCGGGACGGGGTACAATGAGCAGTTCTTC
>15|TRBJ1-4|TRBV5-1|TRBD1|many
CASSPTGGRHEKLFF
TGTGCCAGCAGCCCAACAGGGGGCAGGCATGAAAAACTGTTTTTT
>15|TRBJ2-3|TRBV12-3/TRBV12-4|TRBD1|many
CASSSTGGRADTQYF
TGTGCCAGCAGTTCCACAGGGGGCCGGGCAGATACGCAGTATTTT
>15|TRBJ1-2|TRBV6-1|-|-
CASSTEQGTNYGYTF
TGTGCCAGCAGTACCGAGCAGGGGACTAACTATGGCTACACCTTC
>16|TRBJ1-2|TRBV7-2|-|many
CASSSQSGVGLYGYTF
TGTGCCAGCAGCTCCCAGTCGGGGGTGGGCCTCTATGGCTACACCTTC
>15|TRBJ2-2|TRBV20-1|-|many
CSASDVRRDAGELFF
TGCAGTGCTAGTGATGTCAGGAGGGATGCCGGGGAGCTGTTTTTT
>13|TRBJ1-2|TRBV6-5|-|-
CASSYGEFYGYTF
TGTGCCAGCAGTTACGGGGAATTCTATGGCTACACCTTC
>12|TRBJ1-3|TRBV20-1|-|many
CSARDAGNTIYF
TGCAGTGCTAGAGATGCTGGAAACACCATATATTTT
>16|TRBJ2-7|TRBV20-1|-|-
CSARELIRNYAWEQYF
TGCAGTGCTAGAGAATTGATCCGGAACTACGCTTGGGAGCAGTACTTC
>12|TRBJ1-2|TRBV13|-|many
CASSPGSYGYTF
TGTGCCAGCAGCCCAGGTAGCTATGGCTACACCTTC
>15|TRBJ2-1|TRBV28|-|many
CASSPWVVSYNEQFF
TGTGCCAGCAGTCCTTGGGTGGTCTCCTACAATGAGCAGTTCTTC
>11|TRBJ1-1|TRBV29-1|-|few
CSVDHTGTAFF
TGCAGCGTTGACCATACAGGGACAGCTTTCTTT
>16|TRBJ2-1|TRBV7-2|TRBD1|many
CASTGQALLVYNEQFF
TGTGCCAGCACTGGACAGGCCCTCCTCGTCTACAATGAGCAGTTCTTC
>14|TRBJ2-3|TRBV10-3|TRBD1|few
CAIRGDRGTDTQYF
TGTGCCATCAGAGGTGACAGGGGCACAGATACGCAGTATTTT
>12|TRBJ2-1|TRBV30|-|many
CAWSVTVNEQFF
TGTGCCTGGAGTGTCACGGTCAATGAGCAGTTCTTC
>16|TRBJ2-5|TRBV13|TRBD1|many
CASSSERITGEETQYF
TGTGCCAGCAGCTCGGAGCGGATTACAGGGGAAGAGACCCAGTACTTC
>14|TRBJ1-1|TRBV19|-|-
CASSPGPLNTEAFF
TGTGCCAGTAGTCCGGGACCATTGAACACTGAAGCTTTCTTT
>16|TRBJ1-1|TRBV6-1|TRBD1|many
CASSEARGQGDHTAFF
TGTGCCAGCAGTGAAGCGCGAGGACAGGGGGATCATACCGCTTTCTTT
>11|TRBJ2-1|TRBV27|-|many
CASTIDNEQFF
TGTGCCAGCACCATCGACAATGAGCAGTTCTTC